The rows below give T cell receptor beta chains drawn from one sample of a study of cytomegalovirus exposure and HLA in healthy donors. TCRdb keeps only in-frame clones here, not all; method: immunoSEQ multiplex PCR. The table shows over 60,000 clones, with around 95% occurring only once. The specimen was PBMCs. These receptors came from a man aged 18 to 35 in good health and CMV-seropositive. Each CDR3 is given with its conserved first and last residue. The order of the fields is J gene, V gene, clone size, CDR3 protein. Clone size appears in some rows only: once, few, many, or a class for an expanded clone.

>TRBJ2-3|TRBV10-3|.
CAISQGAGEVDTQYF
>TRBJ2-5|TRBV7-9|.
CASSLGANQETQYF
>TRBJ1-2|TRBV28|.
CASSFPQALGGYTF
>TRBJ2-1|TRBV7-9|.
CASSLMGLAGDNEQFF
>TRBJ1-4|TRBV19|once
CASSIYQGSEKLFF
>TRBJ2-3|TRBV5-4|.
CASSTQRVTDTQYF
>TRBJ2-4|TRBV15|.
CATSRTTRDIQYF
>TRBJ2-2|TRBV5-1|once
CASSTGQGLRLANTGELFF
>TRBJ2-1|TRBV7-8|.
CASSLERGSPYNEQFF
>TRBJ2-7|TRBV11-2|.
CASSLQWQGLTYEQYF
>TRBJ2-4|TRBV11-3|.
CASSPSPENIQYF
>TRBJ2-7|TRBV5-6|once
CASSSWTSGSEVQYF